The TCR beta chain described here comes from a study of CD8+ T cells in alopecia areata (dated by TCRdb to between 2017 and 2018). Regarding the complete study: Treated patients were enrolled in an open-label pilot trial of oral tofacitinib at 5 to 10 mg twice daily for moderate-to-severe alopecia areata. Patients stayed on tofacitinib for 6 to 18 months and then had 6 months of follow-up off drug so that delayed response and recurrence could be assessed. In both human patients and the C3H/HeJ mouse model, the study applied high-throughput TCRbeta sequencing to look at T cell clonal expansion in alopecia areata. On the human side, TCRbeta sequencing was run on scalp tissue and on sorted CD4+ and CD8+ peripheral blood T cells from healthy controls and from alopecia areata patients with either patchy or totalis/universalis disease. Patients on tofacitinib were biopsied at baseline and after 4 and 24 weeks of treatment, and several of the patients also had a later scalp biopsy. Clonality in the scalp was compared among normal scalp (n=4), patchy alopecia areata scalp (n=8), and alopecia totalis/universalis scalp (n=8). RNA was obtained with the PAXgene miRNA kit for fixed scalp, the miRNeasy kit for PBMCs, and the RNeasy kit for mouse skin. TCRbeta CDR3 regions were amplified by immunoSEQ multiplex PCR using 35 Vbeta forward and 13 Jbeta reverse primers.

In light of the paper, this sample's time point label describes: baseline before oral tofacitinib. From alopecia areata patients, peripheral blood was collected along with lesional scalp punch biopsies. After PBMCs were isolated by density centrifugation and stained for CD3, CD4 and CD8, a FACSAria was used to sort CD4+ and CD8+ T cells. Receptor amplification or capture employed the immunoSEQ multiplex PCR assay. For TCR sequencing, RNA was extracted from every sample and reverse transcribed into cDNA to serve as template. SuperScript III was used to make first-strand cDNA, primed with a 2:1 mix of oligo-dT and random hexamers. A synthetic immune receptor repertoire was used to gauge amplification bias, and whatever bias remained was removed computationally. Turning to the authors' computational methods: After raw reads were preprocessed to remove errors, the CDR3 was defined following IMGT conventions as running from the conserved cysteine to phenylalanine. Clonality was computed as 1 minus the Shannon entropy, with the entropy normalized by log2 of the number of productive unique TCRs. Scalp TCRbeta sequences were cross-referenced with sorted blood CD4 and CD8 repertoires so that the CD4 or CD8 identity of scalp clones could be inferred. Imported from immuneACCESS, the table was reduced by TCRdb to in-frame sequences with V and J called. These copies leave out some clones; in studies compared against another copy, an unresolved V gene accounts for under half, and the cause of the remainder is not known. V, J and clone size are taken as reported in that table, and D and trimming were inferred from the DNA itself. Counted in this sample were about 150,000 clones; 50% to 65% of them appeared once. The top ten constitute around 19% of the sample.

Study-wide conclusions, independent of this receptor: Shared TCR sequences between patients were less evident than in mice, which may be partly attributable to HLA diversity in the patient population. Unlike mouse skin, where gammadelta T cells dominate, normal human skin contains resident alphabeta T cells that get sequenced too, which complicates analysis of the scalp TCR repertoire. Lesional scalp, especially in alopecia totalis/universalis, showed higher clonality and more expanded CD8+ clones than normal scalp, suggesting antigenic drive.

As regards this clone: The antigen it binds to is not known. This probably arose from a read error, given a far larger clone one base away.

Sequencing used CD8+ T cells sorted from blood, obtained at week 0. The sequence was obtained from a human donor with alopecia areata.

DNA sequence: TGCGCCAGCAGAAAAGTGGGCCACGAGCAGTACTTC. The resulting protein is CASRKVGHEQYF. Rearrangement joined TRBV5-1 to TRBJ2-7; the D gene lacks a confident call. Reading the germline V gene gives CDR1 SGHRS and CDR2 YFSETQ. Between the V and J ends, shortened by 5 bases and 5 bases respectively, the junction contains 11 bases. Spanning cysteine to phenylalanine, the CDR3 consists of 12 amino acids. Solely the CDR3 DNA is kept, with 36 bases framed from the first base.